What follows are 18 T cell receptor beta chains derived from one specimen sequenced in a study of a mutant IDH1 vaccine in newly diagnosed glioma. No antigen has been identified for these receptors. Described time point: week 47, end of study. The content of each vaccine dose was 300 ug of mutant IDH1 20-mer peptide, and topical imiquimod accompanied it. Data came from immunoSEQ multiplex PCR; TCRdb stores just in-frame clones and leaves some out. The sample has approximately 56,000 clones; about 71% are singletons. The sample was PBMCs, taken from a glioma patient whose treatment included an IDH1 peptide vaccine. The receptors derive from a man aged 50-59 years with glioma.

The chain couples TRBV30 to TRBJ1-4; the match to TRBD1 covers 8 bases. The CDR3 is 14 residues long. The V and J ends lost 2 bases and 7 bases, in that order; junction bases with no gene match: 6. Germline CDR1 reads GTSNPN; CDR2 reads SVGIG (reference sequence). CDR3 sequence reads: CAWSYRQGFEKLFF. CDR3 DNA sequence: TGTGCCTGGAGTTACCGACAGGGGTTTGAAAAACTGTTTTTT.

This clone was counted a few times. The chain has TRBV4-1 and TRBJ1-4; D not resolved. The V and J ends lost 1 base and 4 bases respectively, with 13 bases between them. Germline loops: CDR1 MGHRA, CDR2 YSYEKL. The CDR3 runs 16 residues. This chain's CDR3 is CASSQVGLMFNEKLFF. As DNA, the CDR3 is TGCGCCAGCAGCCAAGTAGGCCTGATGTTTAATGAAAAACTGTTTTTT.

The chain uses TRBV2 and TRBJ2-7; TRBD1 is a possible D gene (5 bases). The CDR3 consists of 12 residues. The germline V gene encodes CDR1 SNHLY and CDR2 FYNNEI. Trimming left V 2 bases short and J 4 bases short, with 6 bases between. The CDR3 is CASSERGYEQYF. The CDR3 nucleotides read TGTGCCAGCAGTGAAAGGGGATACGAGCAGTACTTC.

J is TRBJ1-5 and V is TRBV18; D ambiguous. V dropped 3 bases and J dropped 0 bases, with 12 bases sitting between them. The CDR3 covers 16 residues. Germline lookup yields CDR1 KGHSH and CDR2 LQKENI. The CDR3 region has the DNA TGTGCCAGCTCACCTTCAACTCCTACTAGCAATCAGCCCCAGCATTTT. Its protein is CASSPSTPTSNQPQHF.

This CDR3 is CASSYRTDYTEAFF. In DNA form, the CDR3 reads TGTGCCAGCAGTTACCGGACGGACTACACTGAAGCTTTCTTT. The chain carries TRBV6-6 and TRBJ1-1; D unresolved. This CDR3 comprises 14 residues. The V gene's germline CDR1 is MNHNY and CDR2 SVGAGI (reference sequence). Trimming cost V 2 bases and J 3 bases, with 10 bases left between them.

The chain is built from TRBV2 and TRBJ2-3; D uncertain. The germline V gene has CDR1 SNHLY and CDR2 FYNNEI. The V gene lost 7 bases and the J gene lost 2 bases, with 16 bases spanning the gap. The CDR3 spans 15 residues. In DNA, the CDR3 is TGTGCCAGCATAAGCTCTCAGCTATACACAGATACGCAGTATTTT. It encodes CASISSQLYTDTQYF.

V usage is TRBV5-4 and J usage is TRBJ1-6; 8 bases match TRBD1. The CDR3 has 17 residues. CDR1 is SGHNT and CDR2 is YYREEE in the germline V gene (reference sequence). V lost 3 bases to trimming and J lost 3 bases; unmatched junction nucleotides: 8. CDR3 nucleotides: TGTGCCAGCAGCTCTCAGGGGGCGCGAGGCTATAATTCACCCCTCCACTTT. This translates into CASSSQGARGYNSPLHF.

J is TRBJ1-4 and V is TRBV19; 8 nucleotides agree with TRBD1. Trimming cost V 6 bases and J 5 bases; bases outside gene matches: 5. Per germline, CDR1 LNHDA and CDR2 SQIVND (reference sequence). There are 14 residues in the CDR3. The CDR3 nucleotides read TGTGCCAGTAGGAGGGACAGGCAGAATGAAAAACTGTTTTTT. Translation gives CASRRDRQNEKLFF.

The genes are TRBV7-2 and TRBJ1-4; TRBD1 agrees at 8 bases. Germline V gene sequence: CDR1 SGHTA, CDR2 FQGNSA. CDR3 length equals 15 residues. V shed 1 base, J shed 8 bases, and the junction held 6 bases outside the gene matches. CDR3 DNA: TGTGCCAGCAGCTTAGATGGGACAGGAGAGGAAAAACTGTTTTTT. Its translation: CASSLDGTGEEKLFF.

This clone came up once. This rearrangement joins TRBV6-5 to TRBJ2-2, with no clear D. The germline V gene has CDR1 MNHEY and CDR2 SVGAGI. This CDR3 is built from 13 residues. Trimming pared 0 bases from V and 13 bases from J, leaving 12 bases between. The chain's CDR3 is CASSYSPGPRLFF. CDR3 DNA: TGTGCCAGCAGTTACTCTCCAGGCCCTCGGCTGTTTTTT.

This sequence joins TRBV30 and TRBJ1-5; possible D gene TRBD1, 5 bases. V dropped 3 bases and J dropped 3 bases, with 15 bases sitting between them. From germline, CDR1 is GTSNPN and CDR2 SVGIG (reference sequence). The CDR3 is 15 amino acids. As DNA, the CDR3 is TGTGCCTGGAGCCGTGCTGTGGGACCCAATCAGCCCCAGCATTTT. Translating it yields CAWSRAVGPNQPQHF.

The genes are TRBV6-6 and TRBJ1-5; TRBD1 might be the D (5 bases). V shed 7 bases and J shed 7 bases, with 23 bases lying between them. The CDR3 is 16 residues long. Germline V CDR1 and CDR2: MNHNY, SVGAGI (reference sequence). For the CDR3, the DNA is TGTGCCAGCACCCAAGGGGCGCTTGGGTTAGGGCAGCCCCAGCATTTT. Protein: CASTQGALGLGQPQHF.

The rearrangement links TRBV30 to TRBJ2-3, with TRBD2 matching 9 bases. Germline V CDR1 and CDR2: GTSNPN, SVGIG (reference sequence). V was pared by 5 bases and J by 5 bases, with 11 bases of the junction left unmatched. The CDR3 length is 15 residues. CDR3 residues: CAWSGLAGTRDTQYF. CDR3 nucleotide sequence: TGTGCCTGGTCGGGACTAGCCGGAACGCGAGATACGCAGTATTTT.

The chain is built from TRBV5-6 and TRBJ2-3; D may be TRBD2 (5 bases). The CDR3 extends over 14 amino acids. The ends were cut back, 4 bases at V and 3 bases at J, with 12 bases in the middle. Germline CDR1 is SGHDT and CDR2 is YYEEEE. The CDR3: CASSLEGITDTQYF. The CDR3 DNA reads as TGTGCCAGCAGCCTAGAGGGTATTACAGATACGCAGTATTTT.

This chain connects TRBV27 to TRBJ1-2; TRBD1 aligns across 10 bases. Looked up from germline, CDR1 is MNHEY and CDR2 is SMNVEV (reference sequence). The V and J ends lost 4 bases and 6 bases, in that order; junction bases with no gene match: 5. The CDR3 has 14 amino acids. CDR3 sequence (DNA): TGTGCCAGCAGTTCTAGAGACAGGGGGCATGGCTACACCTTC. Its translation: CASSSRDRGHGYTF.

The chain links TRBV5-4 to TRBJ2-3, with 7 bases fitting TRBD2. Trimming removed 0 bases from V and 13 bases from J; junction bases left unmatched: 11. In germline, CDR1 is SGHNT, CDR2 YYREEE (reference sequence). This CDR3 comprises 14 residues. The CDR3 nucleotides read TGTGCCAGCAGCTTGGCCGGGATTGCGGGGGTTGAGTATTTT. The encoded protein is CASSLAGIAGVEYF. Based on the CDR3 plus reference TRBV5-4 and TRBJ2-3, the full variable domain is ETGVTQSPTHLIKTRGQQVTLRCSSQSGHNTVSWYQQALGQGPQFIFQYYREEENGRGNFPPRFSGLQFPNYSSELNVNALELDDSALYLCASSLAGIAGVEYFGPGTRLTVL.

J is TRBJ2-2 and V is TRBV6-5, with a tentative D call TRBD2 (6 bases). The CDR3 length is 16 residues. Germline CDR1 MNHEY, CDR2 SVGAGI. Trimming took off 2 bases at V and 4 bases at J, with 14 bases between the two ends. For the CDR3, the DNA is TGTGCCAGCAGTTACGGGGGAGGATCCTTCACCGGGGAGCTGTTTTTT. This translates into CASSYGGGSFTGELFF.

The rearrangement links TRBV5-1 to TRBJ1-3; TRBD1 matches 7 bases. Germline V gives CDR1 SGHRS, CDR2 YFSETQ. CDR3 length: 13 residues. The V and J ends lost 5 bases and 4 bases, in that order; junction bases with no gene match: 3. CDR3 in amino acids: CASSQDRGNTIYF. The CDR3 nucleotides are TGCGCCAGCAGTCAGGACAGGGGAAACACCATATATTTT.